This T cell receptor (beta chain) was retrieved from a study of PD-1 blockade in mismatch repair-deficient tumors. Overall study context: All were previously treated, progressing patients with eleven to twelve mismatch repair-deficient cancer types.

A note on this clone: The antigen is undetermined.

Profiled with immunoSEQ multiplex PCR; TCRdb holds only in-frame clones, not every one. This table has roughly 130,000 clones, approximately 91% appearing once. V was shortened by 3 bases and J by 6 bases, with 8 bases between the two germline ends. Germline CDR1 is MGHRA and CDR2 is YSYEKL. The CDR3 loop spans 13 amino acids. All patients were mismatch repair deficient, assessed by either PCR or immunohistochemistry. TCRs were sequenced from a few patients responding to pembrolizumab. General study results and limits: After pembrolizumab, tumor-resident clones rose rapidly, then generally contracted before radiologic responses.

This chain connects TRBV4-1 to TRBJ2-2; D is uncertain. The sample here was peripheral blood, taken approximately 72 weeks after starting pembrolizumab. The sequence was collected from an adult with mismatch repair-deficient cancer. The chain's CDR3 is CASSHRWSGELFF. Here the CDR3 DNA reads TGCGCCAGCAGCCACCGATGGTCCGGGGAGCTGTTTTTT.